This record covers a single T cell receptor beta chain. The antigen is unknown. This specimen comes from a study of blood T cells in healthy people across ages. Study observations and caveats: Diversity of TCR beta per million T cells declined in a roughly linear way with age. Investigators treated diversity estimates from one million T cells as underestimates.

A second 7 to 11 cycle PCR used barcoded and J-beta primers. TCRdb analysed the 5' RACE reads with MiXCR anew, one entry per CDR3 protein. The data hold about 690,000 distinct CDR3 sequences, with 40% to 45% observed a single time. The ends were cut back, 5 bases at V and 1 base at J, with 11 bases in the middle. Germline V gene data show CDR1 as SGHTA and CDR2 as FQGNSA. This CDR3 has 14 residues. The clonotype was recovered from a man older than 75 in good health. Sequencing was performed on blood. This sequence joins TRBV7-2 and TRBJ1-1; D gene unclear. The CDR3 region has the DNA TGTGCCAGCAGCCCCGTAGGGTGGAACACTGAAGCTTTCTTT. This codes for CASSPVGWNTEAFF.